This T cell receptor beta chain was captured by sequencing in a study of blood T cell repertoires in COVID-19. Original processing methods: Nucleated cell counts were estimated from reference gene primer amplification. Data came from immunoSEQ multiplex PCR; TCRdb stores just in-frame clones and leaves some out. V, J and clone size reflect that table, while D and trimming were determined from the DNA. In the table there are hundreds of thousands of clones, 82% of which are singletons. This clone is labeled medium-sized. This CDR3 has 17 residues. Germline V gene lookup returns CDR1 MRHNA and CDR2 SNTAGT. V gave up 7 bases and J gave up 4 bases; unmatched junction bases: 14.

This TCR was sampled from a man aged 40-49 years who had been exposed to COVID-19. The chain carries TRBV6-4 and TRBJ1-5; 9 positions agree with TRBD1. The source material was PBMCs or T cells enriched from blood (not recorded which). CDR3 bases: TGTGCCAGCAACCCTACAACAGGGGGCCCTCCGAATCAGCCCCAGCATTTT. The encoded protein is CASNPTTGGPPNQPQHF.